This T cell receptor (beta chain) was obtained from a study of CD4 T cells in relation to SARS-CoV-2 and coronaviruses. Before the COVID-19 pandemic, during about 2011-2019, CD4+ T cells were taken from unexposed donors. After about 11 days of culture, CD4+ T cells were isolated. Testing used SARS-CoV-2 S/N and four cold-coronavirus spikes on unexposed-donor CD4+ T cells, cells permitting. About this clone itself: Its antigen is still unknown.

The method was immunoSEQ multiplex PCR; TCRdb's version includes in-frame clones alone and lacks a portion of them. The profile covers some 16,000 clones, with over 60% appearing a single time and about 11% taken by the ten largest. The sequencing input was CD4+ T cells from PBMCs, cultured in vitro. The receptor comes from a human donor in good health.

The CDR3 sequence is CASSLHAAGTGPPLHF. The CDR3 nucleotides read TGTGCCAGCAGCCTTCACGCGGCAGGGACGGGGCCACCCCTCCACTTT. This chain joins TRBV6-2 or TRBV6-3 and TRBJ1-6, with D maybe TRBD1 (5 bases). The CDR3 is 16 residues long. Germline lookup yields CDR1 MNHEY and CDR2 SVGEGT. Trimming left V 6 bases short and J 11 bases short, with 23 bases between.